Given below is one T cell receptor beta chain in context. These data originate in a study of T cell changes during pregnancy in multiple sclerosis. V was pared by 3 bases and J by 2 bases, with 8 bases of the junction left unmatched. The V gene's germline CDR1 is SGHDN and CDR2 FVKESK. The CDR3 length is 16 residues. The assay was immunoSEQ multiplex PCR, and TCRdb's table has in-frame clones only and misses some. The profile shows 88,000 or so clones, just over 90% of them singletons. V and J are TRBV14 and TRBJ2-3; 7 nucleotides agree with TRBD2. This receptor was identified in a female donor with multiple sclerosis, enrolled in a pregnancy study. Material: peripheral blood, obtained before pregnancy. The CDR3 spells CASSHLAAGLTDTQYF. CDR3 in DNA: TGTGCCAGCAGCCATTTGGCAGCGGGACTCACAGATACGCAGTATTTT.